This record covers a single T cell receptor (beta chain). Its antigen is unknown. No much larger clone is present one base from it, and per-base qualities are unavailable. This entry is derived from a study of T cells in localized non-small cell lung cancer (dated by TCRdb to 2018 to 2020). General notes on the study: The study examined T cell repertoires in a few hundred patients with early-stage NSCLC and compared tumors with uninvolved tumor-adjacent lungs. All 220 or so NSCLC patients in the cohort were treatment-naive and had localized lung tumors that were resected. A mean age of about 66 years was recorded for the NSCLC patients, of whom more than 120 were male and some 99 were female.

TCR beta CDR3 regions were sequenced from DNA using the immunoSEQ Assay. The paper's data handling went like this. T cell density was computed as TCR beta template counts normalized to usable DNA estimated by amplifying housekeeping genes. Using the preseqR package, richness was estimated by extrapolating to 120,000 templates for tissue samples and 400,000 templates for PBMC samples. Clonality was defined by subtracting Pielou's evenness from one. Differential abundance testing on productive amino-acid clonotypes, with a minimum total count of 5 and an alpha of 0.1, was used to identify tissue-enriched TCRs. Repertoire overlap between compartments was quantified with the Jaccard Index and Morisita Overlap Index. GLIPH grouped TCR beta CDR3s together with public tetramer-defined viral CDR3s, and a viral motif had to include at least three viral sequences and show V-gene enrichment. Entries here come from immuneACCESS through TCRdb and include only in-frame sequences with V and J called. Some clones fail to appear in such tables; in the studies checked, an unresolved V gene covers under half of the shortfall, and the cause of the remainder is unknown. The DNA gave D and trimming, while V, J and clone size come from that table. Within this sample are roughly 58,000 clones, with about four fifths of them counted one time only. The ten largest clones take up 4.7% of the sample.

At diagnosis, peripheral blood, uninvolved tumor-adjacent lung and tumor were collected and stored as a combination of fresh-frozen and FFPE material. For TCR repertoire profiling, the blood samples were analyzed as peripheral blood mononuclear cells. Overall results and qualifications from the work: Because multi-region tumor sequencing was not performed, intratumor heterogeneity could not be ruled out. A median of about 53 of the top 100 tumor clones were detected in paired uninvolved adjacent lung, and around 27 of these tumor clones were also found among the top 100 clones of the paired uninvolved adjacent lung. Uninvolved tumor-adjacent lung showed the highest T cell clonality, higher than tumor, which suggests more focused antigenic responses in the uninvolved tumor-adjacent lung. Higher T cell density in blood was associated with longer overall survival, whereas higher clonality in adjacent lung was associated with shorter survival. Because the study design was exploratory, TCR variables were selected using unadjusted p-values without false-discovery rate correction.

CDR1 and CDR2, per the germline V gene, are SGHDT and YYEEEE. Trimming leaves V shorter by 4 bases and J shorter by 0 bases, with the junction holding 7 bases beyond the gene matches. The CDR3 goes from the cysteine to the phenylalanine over 16 residues. Of the read, only the CDR3 DNA is kept; its 48 bases are in frame from base 1. The TCR sequence derives from a man between 40 and 70 years old with stage II lung adenocarcinoma. This chain is built from TRBV5-6 and TRBJ2-3; 8 bases in the middle match TRBD1. Here the sequenced sample was PBMCs, taken before any cancer treatment. The base sequence is TGTGCCAGCAGCAAACTCGGACAGGGTAGCACAGATACGCAGTATTTT. This yields the protein CASSKLGQGSTDTQYF.